This entry lists 31 T cell receptor beta chains sequenced from one sample in a study of T cells in Graves' hyperthyroidism and ophthalmopathy. RNA transcripts served as the template for amplifying TCR beta CDR3 regions. Primed by the HTBI set, a first-round RT-PCR was run on the TCR CDR3. One entry per CDR3 protein, called by TCRdb with MiXCR from the multiplex PCR reads. The table records 350,000 to 400,000 distinct CDR3 sequences, approximately 17% of them present only once. Sequenced material: blood. The source of these receptors is a young man with Graves' ophthalmopathy.

This clonotype occurred many times. This chain links TRBV18 with TRBJ1-2; D is perhaps TRBD1 (5 bases). Trimming removed 4 bases at V and 4 bases at J, with 19 bases between. CDR1 KGHSH and CDR2 LQKENI come from the germline V gene. The CDR3 sequence is 16 residues long. The CDR3: CASSRSSEEGIYGYTF. In nucleotides, the CDR3 is TGTGCCAGCTCACGTTCCTCTGAGGAGGGGATCTATGGCTACACCTTC. The full variable domain, completed using reference TRBV18 and TRBJ1-2, is NAGVMQNPRHLVRRRGQEARLRCSPMKGHSHVYWYRQLPEEGLKFMVYLQKENIIDESGMPKERFSAEFPKEGPSILRIQQVVRGDSAAYFCASSRSSEEGIYGYTFGSGTRLTVV.

At least ten counts were recorded for this clonotype. The V and J genes are TRBV27 and TRBJ1-6; a possible D gene is TRBD1 (5 bases). CDR3 length equals 16 residues. The V end lost 7 bases, the J end lost 9 bases, and 22 bases lay between the germline ends. Germline lookup yields CDR1 MNHEY and CDR2 SMNVEV (reference sequence). CDR3 sequence (DNA): TGTGCCAGCACTAGAACTCCAAGCATTAGGGGTTCACCCCTCCACTTT. Amino acid sequence: CASTRTPSIRGSPLHF.

The CDR3 region has the DNA TGCGCCAGCAGCTTCCTCGGGACTAGCGGGAGTCTTTACGAGCAGTACTTC. Protein product: CASSFLGTSGSLYEQYF. V and J are TRBV5-1 and TRBJ2-7, with 14 bases that match TRBD2. The CDR3 consists of 17 residues. Germline CDR1 is SGHRS and CDR2 is YFSETQ. J lost 4 bases, V lost 2 bases, and 8 bases had no gene match.

The table lists this clonotype with a few counts. V gene TRBV4-2 combines with J gene TRBJ1-1; D unresolved. Trimming left V 0 bases short and J 1 base short, with 9 bases between. Germline V gene data show CDR1 as LGHNA and CDR2 as YNFKEQ. This CDR3 is 15 amino acids long. The CDR3 region has the DNA TGTGCCAGCAGCCAAGAGGATCTTCAGAACACTGAAGCTTTCTTT. Its translation is CASSQEDLQNTEAFF.

This clonotype has more than one count but fewer than ten. The rearrangement joins TRBV5-5 to TRBJ1-1; 7 bases agree with TRBD1. After removal of 4 bases from V and 10 bases from J, the junction contained 4 bases not matched to a gene. The CDR3 is 11 residues long. The germline V gene has CDR1 SGHKS and CDR2 YYEKEE (reference sequence). Here the CDR3 reads CASSGTGAAFF. The CDR3 nucleotides are TGTGCCAGCAGCGGTACAGGGGCAGCTTTCTTT.

This rearrangement joins TRBV29-1 to TRBJ2-5; tentative D call: TRBD1 (6 bases). Looked up from germline, CDR1 is SQVTM and CDR2 is ANQGSEA. The CDR3 extends over 13 amino acids. The ends were cut back, 7 bases at V and 0 bases at J, with 12 bases in the middle. CDR3 residues: CSGLRGYQETQYF. The CDR3 bases are TGCAGCGGGCTCAGGGGATACCAAGAGACCCAGTACTTC.

This clonotype showed up many times. V is TRBV20-1 and J is TRBJ1-2, with a weak D call TRBD1 (6 bases). Trimming removed 0 bases at V and 0 bases at J, with 11 bases between. This CDR3 region has 15 residues. Germline V gene lookup returns CDR1 DFQATT and CDR2 SNEGSKA (reference sequence). Written as DNA, the CDR3 is TGCAGTGCTAGAGATTGGGACACCTCTAACTATGGCTACACCTTC. It yields the protein CSARDWDTSNYGYTF.

The chain carries TRBV3-1 and TRBJ2-1, with 7 nucleotides matching TRBD2. J lost 2 bases, V lost 5 bases, and 9 bases had no gene match. From germline, CDR1 is LGHDT and CDR2 YNNKEL (reference sequence). CDR3 length: 16 amino acids. The CDR3 spells CASSGGGGKAYNEQFF. The CDR3 nucleotides are TGTGCCAGCAGCGGGGGGGGAGGTAAGGCCTACAATGAGCAGTTCTTC.

The V and J genes are TRBV7-9 and TRBJ1-4, with 12 bases identical to TRBD1. The germline CDR1 and CDR2 sequences are SEHNR and FQNEAQ (reference sequence). Trimming took 9 bases from V and 8 from J; bases not matched to a gene: 13. The CDR3 length is 16 residues. The CDR3 DNA sequence: TGTGCCAGTCTATCGGGACAGGGGGCCACGGAGGAAAAACTGTTTTTT. Translated: CASLSGQGATEEKLFF.

This clonotype was counted ten times or more. The rearrangement links TRBV12-3 or TRBV12-4 to TRBJ1-5; 7 positions agree with TRBD1. The CDR3 covers 15 residues. The junction had 5 bases not matched to a gene; V was cut back by 3 bases and J by 3 bases. CDR3 region: CASSFGQENNQPQHF. For the CDR3, the DNA is TGTGCCAGCAGTTTCGGACAGGAGAACAATCAGCCCCAGCATTTT.

The rearrangement uses TRBV27 and TRBJ1-3, with TRBD1 matching 8 bases. The V and J ends lost 6 bases and 4 bases, in that order; junction bases with no gene match: 8. CDR1 is MNHEY and CDR2 is SMNVEV in the germline V gene (reference sequence). The CDR3 has 15 residues. CDR3 sequence: CASRRGQGGGNTIYF. Written as DNA, the CDR3 is TGTGCCAGCAGGAGAGGACAGGGAGGCGGAAACACCATATATTTT.

A word on this clonotype: This may stem from a read error, because a much larger clone lies one nucleotide away. Here the CDR3 omits its conserved ending phenylalanine or tryptophan, so a read error is the likely source. The J gene is TRBJ2-3, the V gene TRBV5-6, with D possibly TRBD2 on 6 matching bases. Germline-derived CDR1 and CDR2 are SGHDT and YYEEEE. The CDR3 is 15 residues long. V was clipped by 5 bases and J by 5 bases, with 18 bases between them. The CDR3 DNA follows: TGTGCCAGCAGTTCCCGGGACTTCCAGGTAGATACGCAGTATCTT. Its protein is CASSSRDFQVDTQYL.

This clonotype was found many times. This chain connects TRBV20-1 to TRBJ2-1; 10 positions agree with TRBD1. V lost 1 base and J lost 4; bases outside the gene matches: 4. Per germline, CDR1 DFQATT and CDR2 SNEGSKA (reference sequence). This CDR3 has 15 amino acids. CDR3 sequence (DNA): TGCAGTGCTAGAGGGGACAGGGGTTCTTACAATGAGCAGTTCTTC. Translation gives CSARGDRGSYNEQFF.

This clonotype was seen many times. V usage is TRBV12-3 or TRBV12-4 and J usage is TRBJ1-2, with D tentatively TRBD1 (6 bases). This CDR3 comprises 14 residues. V lost 1 base, J lost 6 bases, and 12 bases lay in between. CDR3 nucleotide sequence: TGTGCCAGCAGTTTAGGCGCAGGGGCCCATGGCTACACCTTC. It is translated as CASSLGAGAHGYTF.

Ten or more counts support this clonotype. The chain is built from TRBV11-2 and TRBJ2-7; D possibly corresponds to TRBD1 (5 bases). The CDR3 has 15 residues. Between the trimmed V and J ends, which lost 0 bases and 3 bases, there was a span of 12 bases. Germline CDR1 SGHAT, CDR2 FQNNGV. CDR3: CASSLDGAGYYEQYF. The DNA for the CDR3 is TGTGCCAGCAGCTTAGATGGGGCAGGATACTACGAGCAGTACTTC.

V is TRBV6-1 and J is TRBJ2-2; perhaps TRBD2 as D (5 bases). This CDR3 spans 15 amino acids. Trimming pared 5 bases from V and 5 bases from J, leaving 15 bases between. Per germline, CDR1 MNHNS and CDR2 SASEGT. The DNA of the CDR3 is TGTGCCAGCAGTTCCGACAACCGAGGGACCGGGGAGCTGTTTTTT. This translates into CASSSDNRGTGELFF.

The rearrangement links TRBV5-1 to TRBJ1-2; D is possibly TRBD1 (5 bases). CDR3 size: 14 residues. Trimming pared 0 bases from V and 3 bases from J, leaving 9 bases between. Germline CDR1 and CDR2: SGHRS and YFSETQ. The CDR3 DNA is TGCGCCAGCAGCTTGGAACGGGGGGACTATGGCTACACCTTC. Amino acids: CASSLERGDYGYTF.

This clonotype was seen ten or more times. This CDR3 reads CASSEAGQYNEQFF. The CDR3, as DNA: TGTGCCAGCAGTGAAGCAGGGCAGTACAATGAGCAGTTCTTC. The rearrangement joins TRBV6-1 to TRBJ2-1; D gene unclear. This CDR3 spans 14 amino acids. In germline, CDR1 is MNHNS, CDR2 SASEGT. Trimming left V 0 bases short and J 4 bases short, with 7 bases between.

This clonotype was found many times. This rearrangement joins TRBV7-6 to TRBJ1-1; D is undetermined. Germline CDR1 is SGHVS and CDR2 is FNYEAQ. Between the trimmed V and J ends, which lost 4 bases and 4 bases, there was a span of 7 bases. The CDR3 totals 12 residues. CDR3 sequence (DNA): TGTGCCAGCAGCTCCCCGGGCACTGAAGCTTTCTTT. Translated: CASSSPGTEAFF.

This clonotype was picked up many times. The chain uses TRBV11-2 and TRBJ1-2, with 10 positions matching TRBD1. CDR3 size: 17 residues. V was pared by 4 bases and J by 2 bases, with 10 bases of the junction left unmatched. CDR1 and CDR2 (germline): SGHAT, FQNNGV. The DNA of the CDR3 is TGTGCCAGCAGCTCTTTGACAGGGGGCGGTGCGAACTATGGCTACACCTTC. Translating it yields CASSSLTGGGANYGYTF.

This clonotype was seen a handful of times. This chain joins TRBV6-1 and TRBJ1-2, with TRBD1 as a possible D gene (5 bases). V lost 5 bases and J 6 bases, leaving 16 bases between the germline ends. CDR3 length equals 14 residues. CDR1 and CDR2 from the germline V gene are MNHNS and SASEGT. The CDR3 here is CASSTSQGWDGYTF. CDR3 DNA: TGTGCCAGCAGTACCTCTCAGGGTTGGGATGGCTACACCTTC.

This clonotype was seen many times. The chain has TRBV20-1 and TRBJ2-3; 7 nucleotides align to TRBD1. This CDR3 is built from 14 residues. The germline V gene has CDR1 DFQATT and CDR2 SNEGSKA (reference sequence). Losses at the gene ends were 5 bases for V and 5 bases for J; bases not matched to a gene: 10. Written as DNA, the CDR3 is TGCAGTGCTCGCCGACAGGGTTGGGTAGATACGCAGTATTTT. It translates to CSARRQGWVDTQYF.

This chain uses TRBV18 with TRBJ1-3; the D is unclear. CDR1 KGHSH and CDR2 LQKENI come from the germline V gene. The CDR3 is 15 residues long. The germline V and J ends were trimmed by 1 base and 1 base, with 8 bases remaining between them. CDR3 sequence reads: CASSPRTESGNTIYF. The DNA for the CDR3 is TGTGCCAGCTCACCACGAACGGAATCTGGAAACACCATATATTTT.

The gene calls are TRBV11-3 and TRBJ2-5; D may be TRBD2 (5 bases). Germline CDR1 reads SGHNT; CDR2 reads YENEEA. Trimming took 4 bases from V and 3 from J, leaving 9 bases between them. CDR3 size: 13 residues. The CDR3 DNA reads TGTGCCAGCAGCTCCGGGGTCAAAGAGACCCAGTACTTC. This encodes CASSSGVKETQYF.

This clonotype was seen ten or more times. The chain combines TRBV12-3 or TRBV12-4 with TRBJ2-3; 9 bases are a match to TRBD2. V was clipped by 4 bases and J by 5 bases; unmatched bases: 10. CDR3 length equals 16 residues. DNA of the CDR3: TGTGCCAGCAGTTCGAGGACTAGCGAAAGTAGAGATACGCAGTATTTT. Amino acid sequence: CASSSRTSESRDTQYF.

This clonotype was counted only a few times. CDR3 in DNA: TGTGCCACCAGTGATTCCGGGACTAGCGGGGGCAATGAGCAGTTCTTC. It encodes CATSDSGTSGGNEQFF. The rearrangement joins TRBV24-1 to TRBJ2-1; 14 bases line up with TRBD2. The CDR3 has 16 amino acids. Germline V gene data show CDR1 as KGHDR and CDR2 as SFDVKD. V lost 2 bases to trimming and J lost 6 bases; unmatched junction nucleotides: 2.

The V and J genes are TRBV6-1 and TRBJ2-2, with a possible D match to TRBD1 (5 bases). V was clipped by 8 bases and J by 4 bases, with 14 bases between them. Germline CDR1 reads MNHNS; CDR2 reads SASEGT. The CDR3 has 14 residues. The CDR3, as DNA: TGTGCCAGCCAAGGAAGGGGCGCCACCGGGGAGCTGTTTTTT. As protein: CASQGRGATGELFF.

Here the CDR3 reads CASSYLTGTDEQYF. In DNA, the CDR3 is TGTGCCAGCAGTTACCTGACAGGGACAGACGAGCAGTACTTC. J is TRBJ2-7 and V is TRBV6-5, with 7 bases that match TRBD1. This CDR3 comprises 14 residues. The V gene end was trimmed by 2 bases and the J gene end by 5 bases; junction bases not matched to a gene: 6. Germline-derived CDR1 and CDR2 are MNHEY and SVGAGI.

The CDR3 sequence: CSAMGSRETQYF. For the CDR3, the DNA is TGCAGTGCTATGGGCAGTAGGGAGACCCAGTACTTC. The V gene is TRBV20-1, the J gene TRBJ2-5; D is undetermined. The CDR3 has 12 amino acids. Looked up from germline, CDR1 is DFQATT and CDR2 is SNEGSKA (reference sequence). Trimming removed 4 bases from V and 5 bases from J, with 11 bases in between.

The sample holds many counts of this clonotype. V is TRBV3-1 and J is TRBJ1-5; 8 bases are shared with TRBD1. The CDR3 sequence is 15 residues long. The trim removed 4 bases at V and 6 bases at J, leaving 8 bases unmatched. Germline CDR1 and CDR2: LGHDT and YNNKEL (reference sequence). DNA for the CDR3: TGTGCCAGCAGCCCCGCAGGGGGCACGGGTCAGCCCCAGCATTTT. Protein: CASSPAGGTGQPQHF. Variable domain in full (rest from reference TRBV3-1 and TRBJ1-5): DTAVSQTPKYLVTQMGNDKSIKCEQNLGHDTMYWYKQDSKKFLKIMFSYNNKELIINETVPNRFSPKSPDKAHLNLHINSLELGDSAVYFCASSPAGGTGQPQHFGDGTRLSIL.

This clonotype was seen at least ten times. The V call is TRBV18, the J call TRBJ2-5, with D possibly called TRBD1 or TRBD2 (5 bases each). This CDR3 contains 13 residues. Germline-derived CDR1 and CDR2 are KGHSH and LQKENI. V shed 4 bases and J shed 2 bases, with 8 bases lying between them. The CDR3 region is CASSRDGQETQYF. For the CDR3, the DNA is TGTGCCAGCTCACGGGACGGGCAAGAGACCCAGTACTTC.